The text below deals with one T cell receptor beta chain. Its cognate antigen is unknown. First hyperthyroidism diagnosis is when the blood sample was obtained, before any ophthalmopathy symptoms. Extraction of PBMCs used about 9.2 ml of fresh peripheral blood. This sample is part of a study of T cells in Graves' hyperthyroidism and ophthalmopathy. Findings of the study overall: Stable hyperthyroidism and ophthalmopathy were separated using 13 V-J signatures.

RNA transcripts were the template for amplifying TCR beta CDR3 regions. TCR CDR3 regions were first amplified by RT-PCR with HTBI primers. MiXCR was run by TCRdb on the multiplex PCR reads, yielding one entry per CDR3 protein. In the table there are about 360,000 distinct CDR3 sequences, approximately 13% of which are singletons. The CDR3 totals 15 residues. The germline V gene encodes CDR1 SGHKS and CDR2 YYEKEE (reference sequence). V was trimmed by 0 bases and J by 3 bases, leaving 12 bases between them. The chain uses TRBV5-5 and TRBJ1-1; D not resolved. The sequenced sample was blood. The TCR sequence derives from a man aged 25-40 years with Graves' hyperthyroidism that later progressed to Graves' ophthalmopathy. The CDR3 is CASSLEAGDYTEAFF. Here the CDR3 DNA reads TGTGCCAGCAGCTTGGAGGCGGGAGATTACACTGAAGCTTTCTTT.